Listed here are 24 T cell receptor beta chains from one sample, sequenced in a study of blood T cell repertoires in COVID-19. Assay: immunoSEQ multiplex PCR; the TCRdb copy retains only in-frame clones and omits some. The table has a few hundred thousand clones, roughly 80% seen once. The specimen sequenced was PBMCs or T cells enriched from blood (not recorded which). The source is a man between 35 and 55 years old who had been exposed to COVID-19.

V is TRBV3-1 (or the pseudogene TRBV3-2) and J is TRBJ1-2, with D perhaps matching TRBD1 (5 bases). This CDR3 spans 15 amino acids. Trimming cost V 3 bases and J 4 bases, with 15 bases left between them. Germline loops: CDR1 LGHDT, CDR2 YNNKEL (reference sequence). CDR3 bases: TGTGCCAGCAGCCATGAACGGGGGTCCGGCTATGGCTACACCTTC. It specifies CASSHERGSGYGYTF.

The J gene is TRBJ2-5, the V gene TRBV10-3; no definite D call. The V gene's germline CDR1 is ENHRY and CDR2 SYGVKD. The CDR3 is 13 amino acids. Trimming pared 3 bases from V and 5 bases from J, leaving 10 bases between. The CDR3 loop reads CAISDGVGETQYF. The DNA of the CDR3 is TGTGCCATCAGTGATGGAGTCGGGGAGACCCAGTACTTC.

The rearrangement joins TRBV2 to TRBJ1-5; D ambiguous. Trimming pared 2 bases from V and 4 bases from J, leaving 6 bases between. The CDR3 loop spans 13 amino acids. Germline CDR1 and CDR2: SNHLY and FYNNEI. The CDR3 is CASSESGNQPQHF. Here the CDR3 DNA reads TGTGCCAGCAGTGAATCCGGGAATCAGCCCCAGCATTTT.

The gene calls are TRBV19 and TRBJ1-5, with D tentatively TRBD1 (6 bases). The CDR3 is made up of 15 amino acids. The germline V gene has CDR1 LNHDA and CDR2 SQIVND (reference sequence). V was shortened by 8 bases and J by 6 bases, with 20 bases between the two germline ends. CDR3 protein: CASAVQVQGGQPQHF. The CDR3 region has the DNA TGTGCCAGTGCCGTTCAGGTACAGGGCGGTCAGCCCCAGCATTTT.

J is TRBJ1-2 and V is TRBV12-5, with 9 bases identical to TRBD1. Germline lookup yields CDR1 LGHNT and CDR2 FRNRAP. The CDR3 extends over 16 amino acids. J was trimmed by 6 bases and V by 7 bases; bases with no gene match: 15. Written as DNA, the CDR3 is TGTGCTAGTGTTTTTTCGGGACAGGGTCTAAGTCATGGCTACACCTTC. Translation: CASVFSGQGLSHGYTF.

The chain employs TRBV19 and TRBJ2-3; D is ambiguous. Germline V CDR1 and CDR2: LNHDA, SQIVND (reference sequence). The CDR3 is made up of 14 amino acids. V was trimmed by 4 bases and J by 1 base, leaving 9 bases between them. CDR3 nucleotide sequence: TGTGCCAGTAGTAGGTCCCCGGGCACAGATACGCAGTATTTT. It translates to CASSRSPGTDTQYF.

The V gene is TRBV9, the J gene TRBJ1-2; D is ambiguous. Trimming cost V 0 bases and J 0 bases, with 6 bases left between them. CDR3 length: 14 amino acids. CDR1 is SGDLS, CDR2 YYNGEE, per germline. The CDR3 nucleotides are TGTGCCAGCAGCGTAGGGACTCCTAACTATGGCTACACCTTC. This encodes CASSVGTPNYGYTF. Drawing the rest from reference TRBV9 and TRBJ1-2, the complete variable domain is DSGVTQTPKHLITATGQRVTLRCSPRSGDLSVYWYQQSLDQGLQFLIQYYNGEERAKGNILERFSAQQFPDLHSELNLSSLELGDSALYFCASSVGTPNYGYTFGSGTRLTVV.

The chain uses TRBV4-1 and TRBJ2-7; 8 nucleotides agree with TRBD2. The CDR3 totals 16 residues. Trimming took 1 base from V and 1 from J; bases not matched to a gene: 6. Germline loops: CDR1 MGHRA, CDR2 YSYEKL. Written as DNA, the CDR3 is TGCGCCAGCAGCCAAGGACTAGCGACCACATCCTACGAGCAGTACTTC. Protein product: CASSQGLATTSYEQYF.

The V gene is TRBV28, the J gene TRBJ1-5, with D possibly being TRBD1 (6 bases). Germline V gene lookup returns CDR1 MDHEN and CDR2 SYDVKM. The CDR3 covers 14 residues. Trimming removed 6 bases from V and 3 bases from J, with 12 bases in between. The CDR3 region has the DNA TGTGCCAGCAGAAATGGGGGGGCCAATCAGCCCCAGCATTTT. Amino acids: CASRNGGANQPQHF.

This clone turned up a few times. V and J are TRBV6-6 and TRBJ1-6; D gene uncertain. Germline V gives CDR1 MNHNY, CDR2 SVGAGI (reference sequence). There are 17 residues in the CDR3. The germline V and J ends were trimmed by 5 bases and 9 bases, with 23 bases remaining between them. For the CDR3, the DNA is TGTGCCAGCAGTCCTTTGACTGCGCCTTTCGAGGGTTCACCCCTCCACTTT. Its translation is CASSPLTAPFEGSPLHF.

CDR3 nucleotides: TGTGCCAGCTCCTATGGGACATTTCAAGAGACCCAGTACTTC. Translating it yields CASSYGTFQETQYF. The genes are TRBV19 and TRBJ2-5, with a possible D match to TRBD1 (6 bases). Germline V gene data show CDR1 as LNHDA and CDR2 as SQIVND (reference sequence). V lost 9 bases, J lost 2 bases, and 16 bases lay in between. The CDR3 runs 14 residues. Based on the CDR3 plus reference TRBV19 and TRBJ2-5, the full variable domain is DGGITQSPKYLFRKEGQNVTLSCEQNLNHDAMYWYRQDPGQGLRLIYYSQIVNDFQKGDIAEGYSVSREKKESFPLTVTSAQKNPTAFYLCASSYGTFQETQYFGPGTRLLVL.

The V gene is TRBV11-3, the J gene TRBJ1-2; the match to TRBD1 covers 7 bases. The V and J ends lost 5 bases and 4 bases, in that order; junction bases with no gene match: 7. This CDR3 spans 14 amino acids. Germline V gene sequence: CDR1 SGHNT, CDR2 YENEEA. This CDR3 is CASSDHRGLYGYTF. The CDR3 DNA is TGTGCCAGCAGCGACCACAGGGGCCTCTATGGCTACACCTTC.

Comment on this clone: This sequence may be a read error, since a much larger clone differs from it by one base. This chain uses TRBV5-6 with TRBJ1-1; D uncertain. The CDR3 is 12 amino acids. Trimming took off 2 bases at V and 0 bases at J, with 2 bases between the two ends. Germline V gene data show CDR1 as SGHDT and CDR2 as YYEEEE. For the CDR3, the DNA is TGTGCCAGCAGCTTCTTGAACACTGAAGCTTTCTTT. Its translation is CASSFLNTEAFF.

The DNA for the CDR3 is TGTGCCAGCAGTTCGACCCAATATCGGGAAAACATTCAGTACTTC. Translating it yields CASSSTQYRENIQYF. The genes are TRBV6-5 and TRBJ2-4; no clear D. Trimming took off 4 bases at V and 5 bases at J, with 15 bases between the two ends. Germline V CDR1 and CDR2: MNHEY, SVGAGI. The CDR3 consists of 15 residues.

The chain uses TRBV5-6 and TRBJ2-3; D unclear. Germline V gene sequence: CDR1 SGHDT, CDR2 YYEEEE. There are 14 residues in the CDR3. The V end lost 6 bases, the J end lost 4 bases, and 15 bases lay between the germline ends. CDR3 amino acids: CASTNSYRADTQYF. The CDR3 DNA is TGTGCCAGCACCAATTCTTATCGGGCAGATACGCAGTATTTT.

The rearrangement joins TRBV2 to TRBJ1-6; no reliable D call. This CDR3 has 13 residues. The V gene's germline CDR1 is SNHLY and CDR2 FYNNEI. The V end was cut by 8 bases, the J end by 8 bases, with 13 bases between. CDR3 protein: CASGGGFYSPLHF. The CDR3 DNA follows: TGTGCCAGCGGAGGAGGGTTTTATTCACCCCTCCACTTT.

The CDR3 reads CASSGRNGLFSGELFF. The CDR3 nucleotides are TGTGCCAGCAGCGGCCGGAATGGACTATTTTCCGGGGAGCTGTTTTTT. The rearrangement uses TRBV11-3 and TRBJ2-2; TRBD2 might be the D (6 bases). From germline, CDR1 is SGHNT and CDR2 YENEEA. The CDR3 extends over 16 amino acids. The V end lost 5 bases, the J end lost 6 bases, and 19 bases lay between the germline ends.

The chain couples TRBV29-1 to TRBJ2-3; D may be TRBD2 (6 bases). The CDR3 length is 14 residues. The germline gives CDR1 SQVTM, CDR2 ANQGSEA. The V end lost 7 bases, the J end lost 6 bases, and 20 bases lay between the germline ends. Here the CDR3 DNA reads TGCAGCGCTGCGGACGGAAACCGGGGGGATACGCAGTATTTT. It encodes CSAADGNRGDTQYF.

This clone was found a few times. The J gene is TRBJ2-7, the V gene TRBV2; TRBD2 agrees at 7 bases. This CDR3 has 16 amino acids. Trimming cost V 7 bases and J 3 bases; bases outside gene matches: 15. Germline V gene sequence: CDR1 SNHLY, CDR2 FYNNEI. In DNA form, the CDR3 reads TGTGCCAGCATAGGTTTCAGTGGGAGGGCCGACTACGAGCAGTACTTC. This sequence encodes CASIGFSGRADYEQYF.

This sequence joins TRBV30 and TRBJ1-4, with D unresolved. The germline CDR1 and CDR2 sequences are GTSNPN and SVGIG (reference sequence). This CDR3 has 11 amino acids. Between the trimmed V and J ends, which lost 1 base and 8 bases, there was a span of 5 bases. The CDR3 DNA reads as TGTGCCTGGAGTGATGGCGAAAAACTGTTTTTT. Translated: CAWSDGEKLFF.

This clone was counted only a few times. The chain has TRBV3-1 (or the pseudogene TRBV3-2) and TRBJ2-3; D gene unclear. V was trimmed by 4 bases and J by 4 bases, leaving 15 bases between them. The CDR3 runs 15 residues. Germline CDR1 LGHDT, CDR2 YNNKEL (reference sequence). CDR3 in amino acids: CASSPLGSGSDTQYF. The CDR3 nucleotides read TGTGCCAGCAGCCCCCTAGGAAGTGGTTCAGATACGCAGTATTTT.

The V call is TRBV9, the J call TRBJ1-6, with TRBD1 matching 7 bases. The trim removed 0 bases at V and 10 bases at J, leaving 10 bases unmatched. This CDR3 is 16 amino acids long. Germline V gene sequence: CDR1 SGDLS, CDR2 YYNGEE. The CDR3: CASSVGGRGVGSPLHF. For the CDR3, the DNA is TGTGCCAGCAGCGTAGGGGGCAGGGGGGTAGGATCACCCCTCCACTTT.

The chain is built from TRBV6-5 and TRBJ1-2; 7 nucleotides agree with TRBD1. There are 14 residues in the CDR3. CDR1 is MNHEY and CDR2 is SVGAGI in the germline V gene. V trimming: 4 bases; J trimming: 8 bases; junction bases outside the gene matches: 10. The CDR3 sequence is CASSSDPPGQGYTF. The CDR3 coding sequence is TGTGCCAGCAGTTCCGACCCGCCGGGACAGGGCTACACCTTC.

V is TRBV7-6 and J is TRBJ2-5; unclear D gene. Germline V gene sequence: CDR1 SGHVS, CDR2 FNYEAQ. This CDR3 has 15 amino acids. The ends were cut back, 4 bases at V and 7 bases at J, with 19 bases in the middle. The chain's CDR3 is CASSSSLGPLGTQYF. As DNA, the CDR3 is TGTGCCAGCAGCTCGAGCCTTGGGCCCCTGGGGACCCAGTACTTC. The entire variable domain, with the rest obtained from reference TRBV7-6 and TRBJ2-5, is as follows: GAGVSQSPRYKVTKRGQDVALRCDPISGHVSLYWYRQALGQGPEFLTYFNYEAQQDKSGLPNDRFSAERPEGSISTLTIQRTEQRDSAMYRCASSSSLGPLGTQYFGPGTRLLVL.